The sequence of this T cell receptor beta chain was determined in a study of blood T cell repertoires in COVID-19. Authors' data handling: Amplification from reference gene primers served as the basis for estimated nucleated cell counts. TCRdb keeps only in-frame clones here, not all; method: immunoSEQ multiplex PCR. The DNA was the basis for D and trimming; V, J and clone size are from that table. Counted here are 150,000 to 200,000 clones, 70% to 90% occurring once; the ten biggest clones make up approximately 11%. Per germline, CDR1 SGHNT and CDR2 YYREEE (reference sequence). CDR3 size: 16 residues. Germline trimming cut 5 bases from V and 1 base from J; bases unmatched to any gene: 4.

Input material: peripheral blood. This TCR came from a human donor in a cohort sampled during active COVID-19. The genes are TRBV5-4 and TRBJ2-2; 11 bases align to TRBD2. The CDR3 is CASSSGLAGNTGELFF. The CDR3 coding sequence is TGTGCCAGCAGTTCCGGACTAGCGGGGAACACCGGGGAGCTGTTTTTT. The full variable domain, in which reference TRBV5-4 and TRBJ2-2 provide the parts outside the CDR3, is ETGVTQSPTHLIKTRGQQVTLRCSSQSGHNTVSWYQQALGQGPQFIFQYYREEENGRGNFPPRFSGLQFPNYSSELNVNALELDDSALYLCASSSGLAGNTGELFFGEGSRLTVL.